The 29 T cell receptor beta chains reported below all come from one sample, sequenced in a study of response to subunit inactivated influenza vaccine listed by TCRdb under 2018. Library generation was performed with RT-PCR. The sequencer listed for this sample is Illumina HiSeq 2500. The public reads were run again by TCRdb, first through fastp at Q25 and then through MiXCR, and only productive beta chains were kept. Every entry covers one CDR3 protein and lists the most common genes and DNA from its rows. The sample table records about 520,000 distinct CDR3 sequences; under 8.5% of these occur just once. Under 15% of the sample comes from the top ten. The sequenced sample was PBMCs from blood, obtained less than 30 months after vaccination. These receptors were taken from a man aged 50-75 years who received an inactivated influenza vaccine. Donor details come from another sample of the same person, matched by shared clones.

This clonotype occurred a few times. The chain joins TRBV12-3 or TRBV12-4 to TRBJ2-1, with TRBD2 matching 12 bases. V shed 6 bases, J shed 12 bases, and the junction held 6 bases outside the gene matches. This CDR3 has 13 residues. The CDR3 DNA reads as TGTGCCAGCAGAGGACTAGCGGGAATGACGCAGTTCTTC. Its translation is CASRGLAGMTQFF.

The chain joins TRBV20-1 to TRBJ1-1, with TRBD1 matching 8 bases. Germline loops: CDR1 DFQATT, CDR2 SNEGSKA (reference sequence). The V segment lost 4 bases and the J segment 0 bases; nucleotides outside the gene matches: 1. The CDR3 sequence is 13 residues long. The CDR3 region has the DNA TGCAGTGCTACAGGGGGCCTGAACACTGAAGCTTTCTTT. It codes for CSATGGLNTEAFF.

This clonotype was counted a few times. This sequence joins TRBV10-2 and TRBJ1-2; tentatively, D is TRBD1 (5 bases). This CDR3 contains 13 residues. The germline V and J ends were trimmed by 7 bases and 2 bases, with 11 bases remaining between them. CDR1 is WSHSY and CDR2 is SAAADI in the germline V gene. The CDR3 coding sequence is TGCGCCAGCAAAGCCCGGGGGAACTATGGCTACACCTTC. Translating it yields CASKARGNYGYTF.

The sample holds a few counts of this clonotype. CDR3 DNA: TGTGCCAGCAGCCAAGAGGGGGGGTACAATGAGCAGTTCTTC. It encodes CASSQEGGYNEQFF. This chain links TRBV4-2 with TRBJ2-1; 7 bases align to TRBD2. CDR1 is LGHNA, CDR2 YNFKEQ, per germline. There are 14 residues in the CDR3. With V trimmed by 0 bases and J by 4 bases, 0 bases remained unmatched.

This clonotype has at least ten counts. The chain combines TRBV11-2 with TRBJ1-4; D not resolved. CDR3 length: 13 amino acids. V was shortened by 5 bases and J by 8 bases, with 12 bases between the two germline ends. Germline V gene sequence: CDR1 SGHAT, CDR2 FQNNGV. The CDR3 nucleotides read TGTGCCAGCAGCCCCGTCATAGGGGAAAAACTGTTTTTT. Amino acid sequence: CASSPVIGEKLFF.

V usage is TRBV11-2 and J usage is TRBJ2-3; 10 bases fit TRBD2. In germline, CDR1 is SGHAT, CDR2 FQNNGV. The V segment lost 3 bases and the J segment 1 base; nucleotides outside the gene matches: 4. The CDR3 totals 16 residues. The CDR3 bases are TGTGCCAGCAGCTTTTTCCTAGCGGGAGGCACAGATACGCAGTATTTT. Its protein product is CASSFFLAGGTDTQYF.

The genes are TRBV3-1 and TRBJ1-1, with D possibly TRBD1 on 5 matching bases. Per germline, CDR1 LGHDT and CDR2 YNNKEL (reference sequence). With 1 base removed from V and 2 bases from J, the gap between germline ends came to 8 bases. The CDR3 totals 14 residues. CDR3 bases: TGTGCCAGCAGCCAAGTTGACAGCAACACTGAAGCTTTCTTT. Protein sequence: CASSQVDSNTEAFF.

This chain uses TRBV28 with TRBJ1-2; D call uncertain. Germline V gives CDR1 MDHEN, CDR2 SYDVKM. This CDR3 spans 12 amino acids. Trimming shortened V by 10 bases and J by 8 bases, and 17 bases separated the two germline ends. The CDR3 DNA sequence: TGTGCCATCCTACCTCCCCGCGAGGGCTACACCTTC. It yields the protein CAILPPREGYTF.

The sample holds many counts of this clonotype. The rearrangement uses TRBV10-3 and TRBJ2-2; D is possibly TRBD1 (6 bases). Trimming left V 3 bases short and J 4 bases short, with 6 bases between. This CDR3 comprises 13 residues. Germline V gives CDR1 ENHRY, CDR2 SYGVKD. The CDR3 here is CAISDRGTGELFF. CDR3 DNA: TGTGCCATCAGTGACAGGGGCACCGGGGAGCTGTTTTTT.

In this sample, this clonotype turned up a few times. The V and J genes are TRBV9 and TRBJ2-3; D is undetermined. Trimming stripped 0 bases from V and 0 bases from J, with 5 bases between. Germline V gene data show CDR1 as SGDLS and CDR2 as YYNGEE. The CDR3 loop spans 14 amino acids. The CDR3 DNA sequence: TGTGCCAGCAGCGTAGCTACTAGCACAGATACGCAGTATTTT. It encodes CASSVATSTDTQYF. Drawing the rest from reference TRBV9 and TRBJ2-3, the complete variable domain is DSGVTQTPKHLITATGQRVTLRCSPRSGDLSVYWYQQSLDQGLQFLIQYYNGEERAKGNILERFSAQQFPDLHSELNLSSLELGDSALYFCASSVATSTDTQYFGPGTRLTVL.

This clonotype has ten or more counts. This chain connects TRBV5-1 to TRBJ1-2; the D gene is possibly TRBD1 (5 bases). The V end lost 6 bases, the J end lost 3 bases, and 15 bases lay between the germline ends. The CDR3 length is 14 residues. The germline V gene has CDR1 SGHRS and CDR2 YFSETQ. The CDR3 DNA reads TGCGCCAGCACCCGTGAGGGGCTCGACTATGGCTACACCTTC. Protein: CASTREGLDYGYTF.

This clonotype occurred many times. The chain employs TRBV4-3 and TRBJ2-1; a weak D match, TRBD2 (6 bases). The germline gives CDR1 LGHNA, CDR2 YSLEER. Trimming pared 0 bases from V and 4 bases from J, leaving 10 bases between. The CDR3 length is 15 residues. For the CDR3, the DNA is TGCGCCAGCAGCCAAGATAGCGCGGGGTACAATGAGCAGTTCTTC. Its protein is CASSQDSAGYNEQFF.

A few counts support this clonotype. The chain couples TRBV7-8 to TRBJ1-3; D is uncertain. V shed 1 base and J shed 0 bases, with 10 bases lying between them. Germline values: CDR1 SGHVS, CDR2 FQNEAQ. The CDR3 is made up of 16 amino acids. This CDR3 reads CASSLGTGYSGNTIYF. CDR3 DNA sequence: TGTGCCAGCAGCTTAGGGACGGGATACTCTGGAAACACCATATATTTT.

The V call is TRBV20-1, the J call TRBJ2-7; 7 bases are a match to TRBD2. Germline V CDR1 and CDR2: DFQATT, SNEGSKA (reference sequence). The CDR3 runs to 14 residues. V lost 1 base, J lost 3 bases, and 6 bases stayed unmatched. CDR3 nucleotides: TGCAGTGCTAGAGCTAGCGGAGATAGCTACGAGCAGTACTTC. Its translation is CSARASGDSYEQYF.

This clonotype was detected only a few times. The chain recombines TRBV5-1 with TRBJ2-2; no clear D. CDR1 and CDR2 (germline): SGHRS, YFSETQ. This CDR3 is built from 17 residues. The V and J ends lost 1 base and 0 bases respectively, with 13 bases between them. This CDR3 reads CASSLRDGRTNTGELFF. The CDR3 DNA sequence: TGCGCCAGCAGCTTGAGGGATGGACGGACGAACACCGGGGAGCTGTTTTTT.

This clonotype occurred a few times. The rearrangement links TRBV6-2 or TRBV6-3 to TRBJ2-7, with D perhaps matching TRBD1 (6 bases). V was pared by 0 bases and J by 4 bases, with 10 bases between. The CDR3 spans 14 residues. Germline CDR1 and CDR2: MNHEY and SVGEGT. The CDR3 is CASSYSRGGYEQYF. The CDR3 nucleotides are TGTGCCAGCAGTTACTCGAGAGGGGGATACGAGCAGTACTTC.

This clonotype turned up a few times. The chain is built from TRBV11-3 and TRBJ2-1; tentatively, D is TRBD2 (6 bases). The CDR3 consists of 13 residues. V lost 6 bases, J lost 9 bases, and 15 bases lay in between. Germline CDR1 reads SGHNT; CDR2 reads YENEEA. The CDR3 DNA reads as TGTGCCAGCAGACGAGACGAGGGAGGTGAGCAGTTCTTC. It codes for CASRRDEGGEQFF.

This CDR3 is CASSPNPSWTGSAKNIQYF. The CDR3 DNA sequence: TGCGCCAGCAGCCCCAACCCCTCATGGACAGGGAGCGCCAAAAACATTCAGTACTTC. The gene calls are TRBV4-3 and TRBJ2-4, with TRBD1 matching over 8 bases. This CDR3 has 19 residues. V was clipped by 4 bases and J by 1 base; unmatched bases: 15. From germline, CDR1 is LGHNA and CDR2 YSLEER.

The chain is built from TRBV11-1 and TRBJ2-6; 9 bases line up with TRBD1. Germline CDR1 SGHAT, CDR2 FQDESV (reference sequence). V lost 4 bases and J lost 2; bases outside the gene matches: 9. This CDR3 is 18 amino acids long. The CDR3 region is CASSYGTGYGAGANVLTF. In nucleotides, the CDR3 is TGTGCCAGCAGCTACGGGACAGGGTACGGCGCTGGGGCCAACGTCCTGACTTTC.

This clonotype was counted once. The chain carries TRBV7-9 and TRBJ2-7; D gene unclear. CDR3 length: 13 residues. V lost 3 bases and J 3 bases, leaving 9 bases between the germline ends. CDR1 is SEHNR, CDR2 FQNEAQ, per germline (reference sequence). Here the CDR3 reads CASSFAQNYEQYF. CDR3 in DNA: TGTGCCAGCAGCTTCGCTCAGAACTACGAGCAGTACTTC. Complete variable domain (other parts from reference TRBV7-9 and TRBJ2-7): DTGVSQNPRHKITKRGQNVTFRCDPISEHNRLYWYRQTLGQGPEFLTYFQNEAQLEKSRLLSDRFSAERPKGSFSTLEIQRTEQGDSAMYLCASSFAQNYEQYFGPGTRLTVT.

The chain links TRBV29-1 to TRBJ2-5; D gene uncertain. Germline V gene sequence: CDR1 SQVTM, CDR2 ANQGSEA. V lost 7 bases and J lost 3, with 6 bases in between. The CDR3 covers 10 residues. CDR3 amino acids: CSATEETQYF. The CDR3 coding sequence is TGCAGCGCAACGGAAGAGACCCAGTACTTC.

V and J are TRBV20-1 and TRBJ2-5; 10 bases fit TRBD2. J was trimmed by 1 base and V by 1 base; bases with no gene match: 21. The CDR3 totals 21 residues. Germline CDR1 and CDR2: DFQATT and SNEGSKA (reference sequence). The CDR3 spells CSARALAGQLLGGYIQETQYF. Written as DNA, the CDR3 is TGCAGTGCTAGAGCACTAGCGGGACAGTTGCTTGGGGGTTATATCCAAGAGACCCAGTACTTC.

This chain links TRBV21-1 with TRBJ2-5; TRBD2 was called by the table and not checked on the DNA. TRBV21-1 is deemed a pseudogene. The CDR3 is 14 residues long. In DNA form, the CDR3 reads TGTGCCAGTTTGTGGGAGGGCCCAGGTGAGACCCAGTACTTC. Its protein product is CASLWEGPGETQYF.

This clonotype was observed a few times. The chain joins TRBV5-1 to TRBJ2-3; unclear D gene. CDR1 is SGHRS and CDR2 is YFSETQ in the germline V gene. The CDR3 loop spans 16 amino acids. Trimming shortened V by 1 base and J by 1 base, and 13 bases separated the two germline ends. The CDR3 bases are TGCGCCAGCAGCTTGCTTCATCGGCAGGGCACAGATACGCAGTATTTT. It translates to CASSLLHRQGTDTQYF.

This clonotype came up a few times. V and J are TRBV5-1 and TRBJ2-5; 12 bases map to TRBD2. This CDR3 is 15 amino acids long. V was clipped by 4 bases and J by 4 bases; unmatched bases: 5. Germline lookup yields CDR1 SGHRS and CDR2 YFSETQ. In DNA form, the CDR3 reads TGCGCCAGCAGCCTAGCGGGAGGGTCCGGAGAGACCCAGTACTTC. It encodes CASSLAGGSGETQYF. The full variable domain, in which reference TRBV5-1 and TRBJ2-5 provide the parts outside the CDR3, is KAGVTQTPRYLIKTRGQQVTLSCSPISGHRSVSWYQQTPGQGLQFLFEYFSETQRNKGNFPGRFSGRQFSNSRSEMNVSTLELGDSALYLCASSLAGGSGETQYFGPGTRLLVL.

At least ten counts were recorded for this clonotype. This CDR3 reads CASSNQETQYF. CDR3 nucleotide sequence: TGCGCCAGCAGCAACCAAGAGACCCAGTACTTC. The chain couples TRBV5-1 to TRBJ2-5, with D unclear. V was shortened by 4 bases and J by 0 bases, with 1 base between the two germline ends. The CDR3 is 11 amino acids. The germline V gene has CDR1 SGHRS and CDR2 YFSETQ.

This clonotype was seen many times. The CDR3 region is CSARVAGGSQPQHF. The CDR3 bases are TGCAGTGCTAGGGTGGCAGGGGGAAGTCAGCCCCAGCATTTT. The chain recombines TRBV20-1 with TRBJ1-5; 7 bases match TRBD1. Germline lookup yields CDR1 DFQATT and CDR2 SNEGSKA (reference sequence). CDR3 length: 14 residues. V shed 3 bases, J shed 6 bases, and the junction held 8 bases outside the gene matches.

This clonotype was seen a few times. The chain employs TRBV7-9 and TRBJ1-5; D uncertain. The CDR3 loop spans 12 amino acids. V gave up 8 bases and J gave up 5 bases, with 10 bases separating them. Germline CDR1 and CDR2: SEHNR and FQNEAQ (reference sequence). The CDR3 here is CASCTGHQPQHF. CDR3 sequence (DNA): TGTGCCAGCTGTACCGGGCATCAGCCCCAGCATTTT.

The chain combines TRBV7-6 with TRBJ2-7, with 12 bases lining up with TRBD1. The CDR3 runs 16 residues. Looked up from germline, CDR1 is SGHVS and CDR2 is FNYEAQ. V dropped 5 bases and J dropped 6; count of bases not matched to a gene: 11. The CDR3 DNA reads TGTGCCAGCAGCCCTAGGGGGGACAGGGGGCACAGCGAGCAGTACTTC. Encoded protein: CASSPRGDRGHSEQYF.